These 26 T cell receptor beta chains were sequenced from one sample in a study of T cells in Graves' hyperthyroidism and ophthalmopathy. Amplification of TCR beta CDR3 regions used RNA as the template. An initial round of RT-PCR targeting the TCR CDR3 relied on the HTBI primer set. TCRdb itself ran the multiplex PCR reads through MiXCR, one entry per CDR3 protein. The sample consists of 400,000 to 600,000 distinct CDR3 sequences, around 15% of them appearing once. Sample: blood. The receptors here all came from a woman in her twenties or thirties with Graves' ophthalmopathy.

This chain connects TRBV7-8 to TRBJ1-5, with D possibly being TRBD1 (6 bases). The CDR3 is 14 amino acids. Germline V gene data show CDR1 as SGHVS and CDR2 as FQNEAQ. V was clipped by 3 bases and J by 4 bases, with 10 bases between them. CDR3 DNA sequence: TGTGCCAGCAGCTTCAGACAGGCAAATCAGCCCCAGCATTTT. It specifies CASSFRQANQPQHF.

J is TRBJ1-5 and V is TRBV19; 10 bases match TRBD1. The V segment lost 7 bases and the J segment 7 bases; nucleotides outside the gene matches: 10. CDR1 is LNHDA, CDR2 SQIVND, per germline (reference sequence). This CDR3 has 15 amino acids. CDR3 nucleotides: TGTGCCAGTATGCGGGACAGGGGATCTATCCAGCCCCAGCATTTT. The encoded protein is CASMRDRGSIQPQHF.

This clonotype was recorded many times. V and J are TRBV4-3 and TRBJ2-3, with a weak D call TRBD2 (5 bases). This CDR3 has 15 amino acids. The germline V gene encodes CDR1 LGHNA and CDR2 YSLEER. V lost 0 bases, J lost 3 bases, and 10 bases lay in between. CDR3 nucleotides: TGCGCCAGCAGCCAAGAAAACGGAGGAACAGATACGCAGTATTTT. Translation: CASSQENGGTDTQYF.

This clonotype came up many times. V is TRBV20-1 and J is TRBJ2-4; no clear D. The ends were cut back, 3 bases at V and 6 bases at J, with 9 bases in the middle. Germline V CDR1 and CDR2: DFQATT, SNEGSKA (reference sequence). The CDR3 runs 12 residues. The CDR3 spells CSARASINIQYF. CDR3 DNA: TGCAGTGCTAGGGCCTCGATAAACATTCAGTACTTC.

Comments on this clonotype: One end of the junction varies from germline; a read error may be responsible. The chain has TRBV3-1 and TRBJ1-4, with no clear D. The germline V gene has CDR1 LGHDT and CDR2 YNNKEL (reference sequence). The CDR3 contains 14 residues. The CDR3 spells CTSSQRTSNEKLFF. CDR3 DNA sequence: TGTACCAGCAGCCAGAGGACCTCTAATGAAAAACTGTTTTTT.

This clonotype was counted a few times. This chain joins TRBV29-1 and TRBJ2-1; 10 positions match TRBD1. This CDR3 region has 14 residues. CDR1 SQVTM and CDR2 ANQGSEA come from the germline V gene. V lost 7 bases, J lost 7 bases, and 10 bases stayed unmatched. CDR3 DNA sequence: TGCAGCGGGGGATCGGGACAGGGGCGGAATGAGCAGTTCTTC. Protein product: CSGGSGQGRNEQFF.

There are a few counts of this clonotype. The genes are TRBV14 and TRBJ2-1; D possibly corresponds to TRBD2 (5 bases). Germline V gene sequence: CDR1 SGHDN, CDR2 FVKESK. This CDR3 has 13 amino acids. The V end was cut by 1 base, the J end by 10 bases, with 11 bases between. CDR3 loop: CASSQGRPGEQFF. DNA for the CDR3: TGTGCCAGCAGCCAAGGTCGGCCGGGGGAGCAGTTCTTC.

This clonotype occurred many times. The V call is TRBV7-2, the J call TRBJ2-2; no definite D call. Germline V gene data show CDR1 as SGHTA and CDR2 as FQGNSA. Trimming removed 10 bases from V and 0 bases from J, with 6 bases in between. This CDR3 comprises 12 residues. The CDR3 is CATSPNTGELFF. The CDR3 DNA is TGTGCCACCTCGCCGAACACCGGGGAGCTGTTTTTT.

The rearrangement joins TRBV4-3 to TRBJ2-1; tentative D call: TRBD1 (5 bases). The V end was cut by 1 base, the J end by 4 bases, with 11 bases between. The CDR3 totals 15 residues. Germline V lookup: CDR1 LGHNA, CDR2 YSLEER. CDR3 bases: TGCGCCAGCAGCCAAGCCGGACACGTATACAATGAGCAGTTCTTC. This codes for CASSQAGHVYNEQFF.

The CDR3: CATRSGVIGSPLHF. CDR3 DNA: TGTGCCACCAGGTCGGGGGTAATTGGTTCACCCCTCCACTTT. V gene TRBV15 combines with J gene TRBJ1-6; TRBD1 is a possible D gene (5 bases). The CDR3 extends over 14 amino acids. V was trimmed by 6 bases and J by 9 bases, leaving 15 bases between them. Per the germline V gene, CDR1 is LNHNV and CDR2 is YYDKDF (reference sequence). Supplemented by reference TRBV15 and TRBJ1-6, the full variable domain reads DAMVIQNPRYQVTQFGKPVTLSCSQTLNHNVMYWYQQKSSQAPKLLFHYYDKDFNNEADTPDNFQSRRPNTSFCFLDIRSPGLGDTAMYLCATRSGVIGSPLHFGNGTRLTVT.

The chain couples TRBV28 to TRBJ1-6; no definite D call. In germline, CDR1 is MDHEN, CDR2 SYDVKM. The CDR3 length is 14 residues. Trimming took off 7 bases at V and 10 bases at J, with 17 bases between the two ends. The CDR3 sequence: CASNPSPGRSPLHF. CDR3 bases: TGTGCCAGCAACCCAAGTCCGGGGAGGTCACCCCTCCACTTT.

This clonotype turned up a few times. The chain joins TRBV20-1 to TRBJ2-1; 15 bases align to TRBD2. Germline V lookup: CDR1 DFQATT, CDR2 SNEGSKA (reference sequence). The CDR3 loop spans 19 amino acids. With V trimmed by 1 base and J by 1 base, 8 bases remained unmatched. In DNA, the CDR3 is TGCAGTGCTAGAGGAGGGACTAGCGGGAGGACGGGTTCCTACAATGAGCAGTTCTTC. It specifies CSARGGTSGRTGSYNEQFF.

This clonotype has more than one count but fewer than ten. One end of the junction fails to match germline, which may point to a read error. The chain employs TRBV7-7 and TRBJ2-2; no clear D gene. Germline CDR1 reads SSHAT; CDR2 reads FNYEAQ (reference sequence). This CDR3 has 13 amino acids. The CDR3: CASSPRTAGELFF. Here the CDR3 DNA reads TGTGCTAGCAGCCCACGGACGGCCGGGGAGCTGTTTTTT.

This clonotype has just a few counts. The DNA for the CDR3 is TGCGCCAGCATCCAGGACTACCCGGAGGGGAATGAGCAGTTCTTC. Its translation is CASIQDYPEGNEQFF. This chain links TRBV4-1 with TRBJ2-1; D may be TRBD2 (6 bases). The V end was cut by 7 bases, the J end by 7 bases, with 20 bases between. This CDR3 is built from 15 residues. Germline V gives CDR1 MGHRA, CDR2 YSYEKL.

The J gene is TRBJ2-3, the V gene TRBV5-1, with a weak D call TRBD2 (5 bases). The germline V gene has CDR1 SGHRS and CDR2 YFSETQ. This CDR3 spans 15 amino acids. Trimming cost V 4 bases and J 1 base, with 13 bases left between them. The CDR3 region is CASSRIFSGTDTQYF. CDR3 in DNA: TGCGCCAGCAGCCGAATCTTTAGCGGCACAGATACGCAGTATTTT.

This clonotype was found a few times. One end of the junction does not line up with germline, which may come from a read error. This rearrangement joins TRBV11-2 to TRBJ2-7; possible D gene TRBD2, 5 bases. This CDR3 region has 13 residues. CDR1 and CDR2 from the germline V gene are SGHAT and FQNNGV. CDR3 sequence reads: CASSLGREYEQYF. In nucleotides, the CDR3 is TGCGCCAGCAGCCTGGGGAGAGAGTACGAGCAGTACTTC.

This clonotype turned up a few times. The chain employs TRBV7-2 and TRBJ1-6; D not resolved. The CDR3 loop spans 16 amino acids. Germline CDR1 is SGHTA and CDR2 is FQGNSA. The V end lost 1 base, the J end lost 7 bases, and 14 bases lay between the germline ends. Here the CDR3 DNA reads TGTGCCAGCAGCTTAGTCGTCGGGGTACAAAATTCACCCCTCCACTTT. Residues: CASSLVVGVQNSPLHF.

The chain has TRBV20-1 and TRBJ1-2; 7 bases map to TRBD1. The CDR3 consists of 10 residues. The V segment lost 6 bases and the J segment 7 bases; nucleotides outside the gene matches: 2. CDR1 and CDR2 (germline): DFQATT, SNEGSKA (reference sequence). The CDR3 protein is CSARTGGYTF. CDR3 bases: TGCAGTGCCCGGACAGGTGGCTACACCTTC.

This clonotype was observed many times. CDR3: CASSQAQDHSPLHF. CDR3 DNA: TGCGCCAGCAGCCAAGCACAGGACCATTCACCCCTCCACTTT. The rearrangement joins TRBV4-3 to TRBJ1-6; D is possibly TRBD1 (5 bases). This CDR3 comprises 14 residues. V lost 1 base, J lost 8 bases, and 9 bases lay in between. Per germline, CDR1 LGHNA and CDR2 YSLEER.

V gene TRBV20-1 combines with J gene TRBJ1-5; TRBD1 might be the D (5 bases). The CDR3 is made up of 16 amino acids. Per the germline V gene, CDR1 is DFQATT and CDR2 is SNEGSKA (reference sequence). Trimming left V 3 bases short and J 0 bases short, with 15 bases between. The CDR3 sequence is CSARLRGELSNQPQHF. CDR3 in DNA: TGCAGTGCTAGGCTACGGGGGGAACTTAGCAATCAGCCCCAGCATTTT.

This rearrangement joins TRBV4-2 to TRBJ2-1; D may be TRBD2 (6 bases). In germline, CDR1 is LGHNA, CDR2 YNFKEQ. There are 15 residues in the CDR3. Trimming pared 0 bases from V and 2 bases from J, leaving 8 bases between. This CDR3 reads CASSQEASAYNEQFF. For the CDR3, the DNA is TGTGCCAGCAGCCAAGAAGCTAGCGCCTACAATGAGCAGTTCTTC.

The gene calls are TRBV13 and TRBJ1-1; D ambiguous. The CDR3 totals 13 residues. Germline V gene sequence: CDR1 PRHDT, CDR2 FYEKMQ (reference sequence). The V end was cut by 9 bases, the J end by 3 bases, with 14 bases between. In DNA, the CDR3 is TGTGCCAGTGGCGGGGTTCGGTACACTGAAGCTTTCTTT. This sequence encodes CASGGVRYTEAFF.

This clonotype was recorded at least ten times. The gene calls are TRBV3-1 and TRBJ2-7; 11 bases agree with TRBD2. V lost 0 bases, J lost 5 bases, and 6 bases stayed unmatched. The length of the CDR3 is 16 residues. CDR1 is LGHDT, CDR2 YNNKEL, per germline (reference sequence). CDR3 protein: CASSQDLLAGGNEQYF. CDR3 DNA sequence: TGTGCCAGCAGCCAAGATCTCCTAGCGGGAGGAAACGAGCAGTACTTC.

This clonotype was observed a few times. J is TRBJ2-2 and V is TRBV29-1; weak D call: TRBD1 (5 bases). This CDR3 region has 14 residues. V was trimmed by 1 base and J by 4 bases, leaving 10 bases between them. From germline, CDR1 is SQVTM and CDR2 ANQGSEA. In DNA form, the CDR3 reads TGCAGCGTTGAAGCCCAGGGTGGCACCGGGGAGCTGTTTTTT. It specifies CSVEAQGGTGELFF.

This clonotype was recorded many times. This chain joins TRBV5-1 and TRBJ2-2; 10 positions match TRBD2. The CDR3 length is 18 residues. CDR1 and CDR2 (germline): SGHRS, YFSETQ. The V segment lost 4 bases and the J segment 4 bases; nucleotides outside the gene matches: 13. The CDR3 sequence: CASSPGLAAIRGTGELFF. CDR3 nucleotide sequence: TGCGCCAGCAGCCCAGGACTAGCGGCGATTCGGGGCACCGGGGAGCTGTTTTTT.

The chain uses TRBV6-2 or TRBV6-3 and TRBJ2-2; 13 nucleotides align to TRBD2. CDR3 length: 19 residues. Germline CDR1 reads MNHEY; CDR2 reads SVGEGT. V shed 6 bases, J shed 2 bases, and the junction held 12 bases outside the gene matches. DNA of the CDR3: TGTGCCAGCAGGACAACACTAGCGGGAGGGCCTTTAAACACCGGGGAGCTGTTTTTT. Its translation: CASRTTLAGGPLNTGELFF.